This paragraph covers one T cell receptor beta chain sequence. The entry originates in a study of control samples from healthy donors and cancer patients. The repertoire was sequenced with immunoSEQ multiplex PCR; TCRdb's copy has only in-frame clones and lacks some. The repertoire holds about 150,000 clones, with more than 85% as singletons. CDR1 MGHRA and CDR2 YSYEKL come from the germline V gene. The CDR3 extends over 15 amino acids. V was trimmed by 4 bases and J by 2 bases, leaving 11 bases between them. The sequencing sample was made of blood. This sequence originates from a man in his thirties or forties in good health. The chain is built from TRBV4-1 and TRBJ1-4; D uncertain. Here the CDR3 DNA reads TGCGCCAGCAGCCCGATCTCCGGGACTAATGAAAAACTGTTTTTT. Translated: CASSPISGTNEKLFF.